This T cell receptor (beta chain) emerged from a study of cytomegalovirus exposure and HLA in healthy donors. Study details: Genotyping showed roughly 81% of a few hundred donors falling in the Caucasian-associated ancestry cluster.

Donors showed nominal health when sampled, although they likely had unrecorded immune exposures. Germline V CDR1 and CDR2: MNHNY, SVGAGI (reference sequence). V lost 5 bases and J lost 0, with 12 bases in between. The CDR3 extends over 15 amino acids. The PCR contained 60 Vbeta and 13 Jbeta primers. The assay was immunoSEQ multiplex PCR, and TCRdb's table has in-frame clones only and misses some. The sample consists of roughly 100,000 clones, roughly 13% of them appearing once. The chain couples TRBV6-6 to TRBJ2-3; D is unclear. Input material: PBMCs. The TCR sequence derives from a man aged 40-55 years in good health and CMV-seropositive. CDR3 DNA sequence: TGTGCCAGCAGTGCCTCATCAACTAGCACAGATACGCAGTATTTT. It is translated as CASSASSTSTDTQYF.